Below, one T cell receptor (beta chain) is given with its context. This clonotype was seen many times. Its specific antigen is unknown. No clone much larger than this one lies a single base away; base qualities are absent. The CDR3, from cysteine to phenylalanine, totals 14 residues. CDR3 DNA is the only sequence kept; it has 42 bases, read in frame from the first base. The germline V gene gives CDR1 as SGHTA and CDR2 as FQGNSA. After removal of 6 bases from V and 4 bases from J, the junction retains 4 bases not matched to a gene. The TCR beta CDR3 region was amplified from genomic DNA by two rounds of multiplex PCR. The first PCR round used primers specific to each TRBV and TRBJ gene, and the primer sequences were filed in Chinese patent CN105087789A. Universal primers were used in the second PCR round. The Roche High Pure PCR Template Preparation Kit was used to extract genomic DNA from frozen PBMCs. An Illumina HiSeq 3000 was used to sequence the libraries paired-end with 151 bp reads. The authors processed their data as follows. CutAdapt was used to discard raw reads that did not contain the multiplex PCR primer sequences. Using PEAR, the high-quality paired reads were merged into contigs. MiXCR assigned TRB V, D and J gene segments to each contig by aligning to reference sequences. CDR3 sequences were clustered by base quality and sequence similarity to remove sequencing errors. Diversity was calculated as Shannon entropy divided by the natural log of the number of productive TCR sequences. To get clonality, Shannon entropy was divided by the natural log of the number of unique clonotypes, and that result was subtracted from one. Progression-free survival cut-offs for repertoire metrics were chosen using the Youden index of ROC curves, with analyses run in R 3.5.3. The public reads were run again by TCRdb, first through fastp at Q25 and then through MiXCR, and only productive beta chains were kept. Rows are combined by CDR3 protein, so each entry shows the most common genes and DNA. The V and J calls follow TCRdb's processing rather than the paper's. The sample table contains 20,000 or so distinct CDR3 sequences; only one count was recorded for around 24% of them. Approximately 23% of the sample is held by the ten biggest clonotypes.

All patients had node-negative disease on CT and PET/CT, and none had a history of other malignancies or had previously received chemotherapy or radiotherapy. Roughly 6.5 milliliters of peripheral venous blood were drawn into EDTA tubes at each of two time points. PBMCs were isolated by Ficoll-Paque Plus density-gradient centrifugation. Right after collection, samples were placed at -80 degrees C and kept there until analysis. The data were taken from a study of prognosis after radiotherapy for stage I lung cancer (dated by TCRdb to 2020 to 2023). Context from the whole study: Around 19 stage I NSCLC patients were enrolled in Nanjing, China, between early 2018 and 2019. Tumor histology was squamous cell carcinoma in 7 or 8 patients and adenocarcinoma in about a dozen. Fewer than 15 of the patients presented with newly diagnosed primary stage I lung tumors; a few had oligometastatic NSCLC following surgical resection of the primary tumor. After SBRT, distant metastases developed in four of the 19 patients at a median of 7 months, while the remaining 15 patients had no significant progression. The study sequenced approximately 40 blood samples from around 20 patients, one before and one after SBRT per patient. Every patient was regarded as medically inoperable, because of comorbidities in some 12 cases and refusal of surgery in roughly 7 cases. The cohort comprised 10 to 15 men and several women with a median age of roughly 69 years, ranging from roughly 53 to 85 years. SBRT was given in 3 to 5 fractions with a biologically effective dose of at least 100 Gy, using image-guided IMRT or VMAT. Peripheral blood TCR beta repertoires were profiled in stage I NSCLC patients before and after stereotactic body radiotherapy, and the repertoires were related to distant failure. In every patient, SBRT was given without any concurrent therapy.

Results and caveats for the whole study, not just this receptor: Differences by metastasis status were reportedly seen in TRBV and TRBJ usage frequencies, involving two V genes at baseline and, after SBRT, 9 or 10 V genes and two J genes. No adjustment for multiple comparisons was applied to any of the reported P values. Post-SBRT Shannon entropy and its change from baseline were lower in patients who developed distant metastases; baseline Shannon entropy was not associated with metastases. No determination of tumor specificity was made for expanded TCR clones. After SBRT, the count of unique TCR clones dropped from a median of roughly 9,300 beforehand to 6,000 to 7,500 afterward (Wilcoxon paired P=0.011). The study was limited by its small cohort and short follow-up, and the findings require independent validation.

Specimen: PBMCs, collected before or after stereotactic body radiation therapy (not recorded which). This clonotype originated in a donor at least 50 years old with non-small cell lung cancer. The chain was built from TRBV7-2 and TRBJ2-5, with 11 middle bases fitting TRBD1. CDR3 sequence: CASSGQGALETQYF. The DNA reads as follows: TGTGCCAGCAGTGGACAGGGGGCGTTAGAGACCCAGTACTTC.